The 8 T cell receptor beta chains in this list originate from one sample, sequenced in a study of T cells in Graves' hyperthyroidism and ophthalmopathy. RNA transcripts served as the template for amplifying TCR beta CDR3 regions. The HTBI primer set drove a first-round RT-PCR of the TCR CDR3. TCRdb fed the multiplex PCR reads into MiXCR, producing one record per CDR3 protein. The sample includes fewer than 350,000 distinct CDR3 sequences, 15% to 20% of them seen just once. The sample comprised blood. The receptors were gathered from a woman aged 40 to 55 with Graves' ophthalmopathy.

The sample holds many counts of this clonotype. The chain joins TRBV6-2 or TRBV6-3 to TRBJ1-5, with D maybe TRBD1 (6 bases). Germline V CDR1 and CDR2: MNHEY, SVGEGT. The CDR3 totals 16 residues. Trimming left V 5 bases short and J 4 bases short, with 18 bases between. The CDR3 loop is CASSTAVDSSNQPQHF. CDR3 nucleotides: TGTGCCAGCAGTACTGCGGTGGACAGCTCGAATCAGCCCCAGCATTTT.

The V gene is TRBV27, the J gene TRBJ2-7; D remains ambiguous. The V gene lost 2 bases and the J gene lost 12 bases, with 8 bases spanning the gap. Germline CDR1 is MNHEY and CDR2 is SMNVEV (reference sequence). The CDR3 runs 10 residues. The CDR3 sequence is CASSLRTGYF. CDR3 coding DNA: TGTGCCAGCAGTTTAAGGACGGGGTACTTC.

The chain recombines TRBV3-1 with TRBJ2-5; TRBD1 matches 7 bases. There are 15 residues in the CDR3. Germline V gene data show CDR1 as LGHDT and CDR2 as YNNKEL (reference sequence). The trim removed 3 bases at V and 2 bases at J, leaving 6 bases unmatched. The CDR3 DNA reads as TGTGCCAGCAGCCAGGCCGGGACAGATCAAGAGACCCAGTACTTC. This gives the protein CASSQAGTDQETQYF.

The DNA for the CDR3 is TGTGCCAGCAGACTAGCGGGGGACGTTTCCGGGACCCAGTACTTC. The encoded protein is CASRLAGDVSGTQYF. The chain is built from TRBV7-2 and TRBJ2-5, with 11 bases matching TRBD2. This CDR3 has 15 residues. Germline values: CDR1 SGHTA, CDR2 FQGNSA. The ends lost 6 bases at V and 7 bases at J; junction bases unmatched: 10.

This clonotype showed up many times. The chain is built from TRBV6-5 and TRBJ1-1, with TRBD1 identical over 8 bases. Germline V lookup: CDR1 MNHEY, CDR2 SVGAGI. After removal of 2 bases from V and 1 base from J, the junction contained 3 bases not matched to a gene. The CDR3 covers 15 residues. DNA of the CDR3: TGTGCCAGCAGTTACGCCGGGACAGGGAACACTGAAGCTTTCTTT. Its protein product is CASSYAGTGNTEAFF.

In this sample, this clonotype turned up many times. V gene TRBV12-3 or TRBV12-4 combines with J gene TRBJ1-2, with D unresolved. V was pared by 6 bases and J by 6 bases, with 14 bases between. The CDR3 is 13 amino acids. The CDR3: CASSHRVVDGYTF. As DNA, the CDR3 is TGTGCCAGCAGCCATCGGGTTGTCGATGGCTACACCTTC.

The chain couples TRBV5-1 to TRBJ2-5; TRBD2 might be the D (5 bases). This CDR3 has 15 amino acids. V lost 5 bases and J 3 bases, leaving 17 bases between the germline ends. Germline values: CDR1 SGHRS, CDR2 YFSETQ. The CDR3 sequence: CASRWSGSAEETQYF. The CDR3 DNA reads TGCGCCAGCAGGTGGAGCGGAAGCGCGGAAGAGACCCAGTACTTC.

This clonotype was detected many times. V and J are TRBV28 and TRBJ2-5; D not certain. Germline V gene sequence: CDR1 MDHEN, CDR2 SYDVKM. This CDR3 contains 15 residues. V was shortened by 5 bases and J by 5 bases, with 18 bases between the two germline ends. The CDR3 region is CASSTRRIASETQYF. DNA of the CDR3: TGTGCCAGCAGTACACGCCGCATAGCCAGCGAGACCCAGTACTTC.